This is a list of T cell receptor beta chains from one sample in a study of OX40 agonist ivuxolimab in advanced cancers. Method: immunoSEQ multiplex PCR; TCRdb's copy keeps in-frame clones and lacks some. The sample includes around 76,000 clones, approximately 82% seen only once; the top ten take over 0.95%. The sample here was CD4+ or CD8+ T cells sorted from blood, taken in a trial of the OX40 agonist ivuxolimab. The receptor set was obtained from an adult with an advanced solid tumor such as melanoma, head and neck, liver or kidney cancer. CDR3s include the opening cysteine and the closing phenylalanine or tryptophan. The order of the fields is V gene, J gene, D gene, clone size, CDR3 DNA, CDR3 protein. The D gene is left open where the match is weak. A clone size is listed for some rows: how often the clone was seen (once, few, many), or a class if it is expanded.

V: TRBV2; J: TRBJ1-2; D: NA; size: NA; DNA: TGTGCCAGCAGTGAAAAACAGGGTGGTGGCTACACCTTC; CDR3: CASSEKQGGGYTF
V: TRBV7-6; J: TRBJ1-1; D: NA; size: once; DNA: TGTGCCAGCAGCTTATTAGGGAACACTGAAGCTTTCTTT; CDR3: CASSLLGNTEAFF
V: TRBV4-3; J: TRBJ1-3; D: NA; size: NA; DNA: TGCGCCAGCAGCCAACTTGGACACCGCTCTGGAAACACCATATATTTT; CDR3: CASSQLGHRSGNTIYF
V: TRBV5-4; J: TRBJ1-1; D: NA; size: NA; DNA: TGTGCCAGCAGCACGTGGGGACGAGGGACTGAAGCTTTCTTT; CDR3: CASSTWGRGTEAFF
V: TRBV11-2; J: TRBJ2-2; D: NA; size: NA; DNA: TGTGCCAGCAGCTTAGATCTGGCCGGCGGGGAGCTGTTTTTT; CDR3: CASSLDLAGGELFF
V: TRBV7-2; J: TRBJ2-7; D: TRBD2; size: NA; DNA: TGTGCCAGCAGCTCCCGGGAGGGAACCTACGAGCAGTACTTC; CDR3: CASSSREGTYEQYF
V: TRBV5-6; J: TRBJ1-6; D: TRBD1; size: NA; DNA: TGTGCCAGCAGCCACGACAGGGGGCAGGTTAATTCACCCCTCCACTTT; CDR3: CASSHDRGQVNSPLHF
V: TRBV25-1; J: TRBJ1-2; D: NA; size: NA; DNA: TGTGCCAGCAGTGAGTCTGTCTATGGCTACACCTTC; CDR3: CASSESVYGYTF
V: TRBV5-4; J: TRBJ1-1; D: NA; size: NA; DNA: TGTGCCAGCATTAGGCAGGACGCTAACACTGAAGCTTTCTTT; CDR3: CASIRQDANTEAFF
V: TRBV6-1; J: TRBJ1-3; D: NA; size: NA; DNA: TGTGCCAGCAGGGCAGGGCCTGGAAACACCATATATTTT; CDR3: CASRAGPGNTIYF
V: TRBV7-2; J: TRBJ2-5; D: NA; size: NA; DNA: TGTGCCAGCATCGTCCAACTTGGAGAGACCCAGTACTTC; CDR3: CASIVQLGETQYF
V: TRBV10-1; J: TRBJ2-7; D: TRBD1; size: NA; DNA: TGCGCCAGCAGCTCCGGGACAGGGGACGAGCAGTACTTC; CDR3: CASSSGTGDEQYF
V: TRBV19; J: TRBJ2-7; D: TRBD1; size: NA; DNA: TGTGCCAGTAGTATTATAGGACAGGGGTCCTTCTACGAGCAGTACTTC; CDR3: CASSIIGQGSFYEQYF